The rows below give T cell receptor beta chains drawn from one sample of a study of T cell changes during pregnancy in multiple sclerosis. The assay was immunoSEQ multiplex PCR, and TCRdb's table has in-frame clones only and misses some. The sample contains about 63,000 clones, roughly 92% of which appear only once. The sample in question was CD8+ T cells from peripheral blood mononuclear cells, obtained in the second trimester of pregnancy. The receptor set was obtained from a female donor with multiple sclerosis, enrolled in a pregnancy study. The conserved cysteine and the conserved F or W are not part of the CDR3 here.

cdr3_length | v_call | cdr3_aa
13 | TRBV4-1 | ASSQEGGSGNTIY
14 | TRBV7-6 | ASSLLGGEVTGELF
12 | TRBV27 | ASIRTSGDDEQY
13 | TRBV6-6 | ASSIGQGVDTEAF
13 | TRBV5-6 | ASSGQGSNTGELF
12 | TRBV5-1 | ASSLVDSGTEAF
15 | TRBV28 | ASSPLLAESGPETQY
13 | TRBV19 | ASSLLAGAYNEQF
10 | TRBV28 | ASSSPPTEAF
12 | TRBV7-8 | ASSLDIGANVLT
16 | TRBV28 | ASSPAGGGVGLNQPQH
15 | TRBV7-9 | ASSLVGGIIANYGYT
12 | TRBV12-5 | ASGLGRMNTEAF
13 | TRBV7-2 | ASSLFGEGSTEAF
15 | TRBV27 | ASSLSPWTGGEETQY
13 | TRBV28 | ASSGTGVAGNTIY
12 | TRBV7-9 | ASSLVLQGDEQY